This T cell receptor (beta chain) was recovered during a study of post-analysis software for immune sequencing data (dated by TCRdb to the mid-2010s). In terms of the full investigation: Recorded disease courses included relapsing-remitting, secondary progressive and progressive-relapsing multiple sclerosis, with some patients lacking subtype annotation. The multiple sclerosis patient repertoires were compared with about a dozen previously published healthy control repertoires from donors aged about 6 to 28 years. A subset of samples was prepared in parallel using single-end sample barcoding, then pooled and co-amplified after Illumina adapter ligation. Overall results and qualifications from the work: Strong co-clustering of samples prepared in the same batch was shown by direct clustering with F measure, prompting a batch-effect correction. Significantly lower normalized Chao1 diversity was found in multiple sclerosis patients than in controls, suggesting substantial peripheral T-cell clonal expansion. The control group was slightly older than the multiple sclerosis patient group. Significantly higher frequencies in patients than in controls were found for roughly 5 TRBV segments, including TRBV5-6, TRBV5-1 and TRBV20-1.

The CDR3 contains 15 residues, cysteine and phenylalanine counted. The sequence is cut down to CDR3 DNA, 45 bases in frame from base 1. The germline V gene encodes CDR1 MNHNS and CDR2 SASEGT. At the junction V is shortened by 1 base and J by 5 bases; bases outside the gene matches: 5. To demonstrate the VDJtools post-analysis software, the study profiled TCR beta repertoires from the peripheral blood of 10 to 15 young patients with multiple sclerosis. The patients with multiple sclerosis were children and adolescents between roughly 6 and 17 years of age. For this clonotype: No cognate antigen has been identified for it. Base qualities were left out, and no much larger clone turns up one base away.

Library creation used PCR. Sequencing took place on an Illumina HiSeq 2500. To reduce PCR and sequencing biases, unique molecular identifiers were built into the TCR beta cDNA libraries. Some 500,000 cDNA molecules were obtained for every 1 to 10 million input T cells, so each molecule roughly corresponded to one T cell. The patient libraries were prepared and sequenced using the same protocol as the earlier healthy control dataset. Samples belonging to the same batch were prepared together, multiplexed and sequenced on a shared HiSeq lane. The study's processing was this. Raw barcoded reads were processed with MIGEC, discarding single-read molecular identifier groups before consensus assembly and CDR3 extraction. VDJtools was used for post-analysis of the clonotype tables, and diversity was normalized by down-sampling every dataset to the size of the smallest sample. Repertoire overlap clustering matched CDR3 amino acid but not nucleotide sequences to correct batch-related cross-sample contamination. In-frame beta chains were kept once TCRdb had trimmed the public reads at Q25 with fastp and called clones with MiXCR. Rows are unified per CDR3 protein, each entry keeping the most common DNA and genes. For this entry, the V and J calls and clone size follow TCRdb and not the study's own pipeline. Across this sample there are 600,000 to 700,000 distinct CDR3 sequences, with roughly three fifths seen only once. The top ten clonotypes cover roughly 12% of the sample.

This sequence was found in a girl aged 2-10 years with multiple sclerosis. The chain couples TRBV6-1 to TRBJ2-5; TRBD1 aligns with 9 central bases. Sample: blood. The CDR3 corresponds to CASSEDRGRVETQYF. DNA sequence: TGTGCCAGCAGTGAAGACAGGGGGCGCGTGGAGACCCAGTACTTC.